These T cell receptor beta chains were read from a single sample in a study of OX40 agonist ivuxolimab in advanced cancers. Sequenced by immunoSEQ multiplex PCR; TCRdb stores in-frame clones only, minus some. Among under 75,000 clones listed, roughly nine tenths were seen once. The sequencing here drew on CD4+ or CD8+ T cells sorted from blood, taken in a trial of the OX40 agonist ivuxolimab. The receptors here all came from an adult with an advanced solid tumor such as melanoma, head and neck, liver or kidney cancer. CDR3s include the opening cysteine and the closing phenylalanine or tryptophan. A D gene is named only where the DNA matches it firmly. Not every row has a clone size; where given, it reads once, few, many or a size class.

cdr3_nt cdr3_aa j_call d_call clone_size v_call
TGTGCCAGCAGTCCCGGGACAGGCGAATACACAGATACGCAGTATTTT CASSPGTGEYTDTQYF TRBJ2-3 TRBD1 - TRBV7-6
TGTGCCAGCAGCTTAGTTGGAGCGTGGGTTATTGGCACTGAAGCTTTCTTT CASSLVGAWVIGTEAFF TRBJ1-1 - - TRBV7-2
TGTGCCAGCAGCGATGGGACAGAAGGTCAGCCCCAGCATTTT CASSDGTEGQPQHF TRBJ1-5 TRBD1 - TRBV5-6
TGTGCCAGCAGCCCCTTGGGAGCGGGAGAGTACGAGCAGTACTTC CASSPLGAGEYEQYF TRBJ2-7 TRBD2 once TRBV28
TGTGCCAGCAGTGGGGCACCGGCCGCAGATACGCAGTATTTT CASSGAPAADTQYF TRBJ2-3 - - TRBV2
TGCGCCAGCAGCCAAGATCCGGGGTGGGAGCAGTACTTC CASSQDPGWEQYF TRBJ2-5 - - TRBV4-3
TGTGCCAGCTCACCACCGTGGCAGGGAGGCTCCTACGAGCAGTACTTC CASSPPWQGGSYEQYF TRBJ2-7 - - TRBV18
TGTGCCAGCAGCTTGGGGACTAGCACCGAGCAGTACTTC CASSLGTSTEQYF TRBJ2-7 TRBD2 - TRBV5-6
TGTGCCAGAAGCCCTCCGGGACAAGGCACAGATACGCAGTATTTT CARSPPGQGTDTQYF TRBJ2-3 - once TRBV5-3
TGTGCCGGCAAGCGGGCAGGGTTGAACGAGCAGTACTTC CAGKRAGLNEQYF TRBJ2-7 - once TRBV2
TGTGCCAGCAGCCAAGAGGAGACCCAGTACTTC CASSQEETQYF TRBJ2-5 - - TRBV4-2
TGCGCCAGCAGCTTGGACAGGAACACTGAAGCTTTCTTT CASSLDRNTEAFF TRBJ1-1 - - TRBV5-1
TGTGCCAGCAGCTTAGGAGGGCTCCCCTACGAGCAGTACTTC CASSLGGLPYEQYF TRBJ2-7 - - TRBV7-2
TGTGCCAGCAGCTTGGTTTCCTACGAGCAGTACTTC CASSLVSYEQYF TRBJ2-7 - - TRBV5-6
TGTGCCACTTGGGACAGAATGAACACTGAAGCTTTCTTT CATWDRMNTEAFF TRBJ1-1 TRBD1 - TRBV19
TGTGCCAGCAGTTTACTGAATCCTCTTACAGATACGCAGTATTTT CASSLLNPLTDTQYF TRBJ2-3 - - TRBV28
TGTGCCAGCAGCGTAGGGGGGGCCGGCAATCAGCCCCAGCATTTT CASSVGGAGNQPQHF TRBJ1-5 - - TRBV9
TGTGCCAGCAGTGAAGGGTCAGGCCCCTTCGGCGGGGAGCTGTTTTTT CASSEGSGPFGGELFF TRBJ2-2 - - TRBV2
TGTGCCAGTAGTATCATTTATGGGGCGGAGGACACAGATACGCAGTATTTT CASSIIYGAEDTDTQYF TRBJ2-3 - - TRBV19
TGCGCCAGCAGAGAGGTGGGGGGGAATACCGAGCAGTACTTC CASREVGGNTEQYF TRBJ2-7 TRBD2 - TRBV4-1
TGCGCCAGCAGCCCCTCCCGAGGATGGGCCGGGGAGCTGTTTTTT CASSPSRGWAGELFF TRBJ2-2 - once TRBV4-3
TGTGCCAGCAGTTTCGACGGCAGCTATGGCTACACCTTC CASSFDGSYGYTF TRBJ1-2 - few TRBV27
TGCGCCAGCAGCCAAGAGAGGCGCTACGAGCAGTACTTC CASSQERRYEQYF TRBJ2-7 - few TRBV4-3
TGTGCCAGCAGCTTAGCCGGGATCTCTGGGGCCAACGTCCTGACTTTC CASSLAGISGANVLTF TRBJ2-6 - - TRBV11-2
TGTGCCAGCAGCTTTGCTACCGGGTCTCCACATTATGGCTACACCTTC CASSFATGSPHYGYTF TRBJ1-2 - once TRBV7-9
TGTGCCAGCAGCCTAACTAGCTCTGAGCAGTTCTTC CASSLTSSEQFF TRBJ2-1 - - TRBV5-6
TGTGCCAGCAGTTCGGACAGGGGATACAATGAGCAGTTCTTC CASSSDRGYNEQFF TRBJ2-1 TRBD1 - TRBV27
TGTGCCAGCAGCCTGACTAGCGGGGGTTACAATGAGCAGTTCTTC CASSLTSGGYNEQFF TRBJ2-1 TRBD2 - TRBV11-3
TGTGCCAGCATGGGCGCATTTGGTGGCTACACCTTC CASMGAFGGYTF TRBJ1-2 - - TRBV6-5
TGTGCCAGCAGTTTCCACAGGGGCACCTACGAGCAGTACTTC CASSFHRGTYEQYF TRBJ2-7 TRBD1 - TRBV28
TGTGCTAGCAGTCTTTACACCGGGGAGCTGTTTTTT CASSLYTGELFF TRBJ2-2 - - TRBV7-7
TGTGCCAGCAACCTCCTCCTGGGCCCGAACACCGGGGAGCTGTTTTTT CASNLLLGPNTGELFF TRBJ2-2 - - TRBV5-6
TGTGCCAGCAGTTCCGGGGACGACCCTACCTACGAGCAGTACTTC CASSSGDDPTYEQYF TRBJ2-7 - - TRBV28
TGTGCCAGCAGCTTAGAGACGGGTCCGGGACTACCCTTC CASSLETGPGLPF TRBJ1-2 - - TRBV13
TGTGCCAGCAGTTCCCAAAGATGGACAGCCTACAATGAGCAGTTCTTC CASSSQRWTAYNEQFF TRBJ2-1 - - TRBV13
TGTGCCAGCAGACGGGACCCGGCCTACGAGCAGTACTTC CASRRDPAYEQYF TRBJ2-7 - - TRBV28
TGTGCCACCAGCCAACGGACTAGTGGGGCGGATACGCAGTATTTT CATSQRTSGADTQYF TRBJ2-3 TRBD2 - TRBV15
TGTGCCAGCAGCTTGCGGGACTACGAGCAGTACTTC CASSLRDYEQYF TRBJ2-7 - - TRBV5-4
TGTGCCAGCAGTTACGGACGGTTACAAGAGACCCAGTACTTC CASSYGRLQETQYF TRBJ2-5 - - TRBV6-5
TGTGCCAGCAGGGGGATCTCCTACAATGAGCAGTTCTTC CASRGISYNEQFF TRBJ2-1 - - TRBV13
TGTGCCAGCAGCAGTGGGGGGTGGGACACAGATACGCAGTATTTT CASSSGGWDTDTQYF TRBJ2-3 - - TRBV11-2
TGTGCCAGCAGCCAAGATCATCGCGCAGATGAGGCCTACGAGCAGTACTTC CASSQDHRADEAYEQYF TRBJ2-7 - few TRBV4-2
TGCAGCGCATCCGGGCTCACCTCCTACGAGCAGTACTTC CSASGLTSYEQYF TRBJ2-7 - - TRBV29-1
TGCGCCAGCAGCCACACCAAAGCGGGGGCAGTCTACGAGCAGTACTTC CASSHTKAGAVYEQYF TRBJ2-7 TRBD2 - TRBV4-3
TGTGCCAGCAGCGCGCCGACAGGGGTAGCCGGGGAGCTGTTTTTT CASSAPTGVAGELFF TRBJ2-2 TRBD1 once TRBV9
TGTGCCTGGATAGAATCCGGGACTGAAAAACTGTTTTTT CAWIESGTEKLFF TRBJ1-4 - - TRBV30
TGCACCAGCAGCTCTTACGACAGTGCCTCGGATACGCAGTATTTT CTSSSYDSASDTQYF TRBJ2-3 - - TRBV4-3
TGTGCCAGCAGCACTTCTCAAAGCGGCAATCAGCCCCAGCATTTT CASSTSQSGNQPQHF TRBJ1-5 - - TRBV5-6
TGTGCCAGCAGTGGCCTACCCTTGGAGCAGTACTTC CASSGLPLEQYF TRBJ2-7 - - TRBV28
TGTGCCAGCTCACCCGGAACAGAGCAGTTCTTC CASSPGTEQFF TRBJ2-1 - - TRBV18
TGTGCCACCAGCGCGGACAACCCCAGCACAGATACGCAGTATTTT CATSADNPSTDTQYF TRBJ2-3 - - TRBV15
TGCGCCAGCAGCGCAGGGTTTCAGACCTACGAGCAGTACTTC CASSAGFQTYEQYF TRBJ2-7 - - TRBV10-2
TGTGCCAGCAGCAAAAGGTCGACAGGTCCTTCTGGAAACACCATATATTTT CASSKRSTGPSGNTIYF TRBJ1-3 - - TRBV21-1
TGTGCCAGCAGTTCGGGTACCGATGAGCAGTTCTTC CASSSGTDEQFF TRBJ2-1 - - TRBV27
TGTGCCAGTAGTTTTATAGCGGGAGGGTACAATGAGCAGTTCTTC CASSFIAGGYNEQFF TRBJ2-1 TRBD2 - TRBV19